Listed here are 16 T cell receptor beta chains from one sample, sequenced in a study of human T cells and chemical hapten exposure. Sequencing started from total RNA isolated from unfractionated whole blood. The library labeled individual cDNA molecules by adding unique molecular identifiers to them. TCRdb analysed the reads with MiXCR anew, one entry per CDR3 protein. This table has about 120,000 distinct CDR3 sequences, over 6.5% appearing once. Sequenced material: whole blood. The receptors shown here come from a human donor in good health. Some clones in this sample may be carry-over from other donors' samples.

This clonotype was observed a few times. The chain has TRBV6-2 or TRBV6-3 and TRBJ2-7; possibly TRBD2 for D (6 bases). The V end was cut by 2 bases, the J end by 6 bases, with 17 bases between. This CDR3 spans 15 amino acids. Germline values: CDR1 MNHEY, CDR2 SVGEGT. The CDR3 sequence is CASSYTVWLGGEQYF. CDR3 coding DNA: TGTGCCAGCAGTTACACCGTTTGGCTGGGGGGCGAGCAGTACTTC.

This clonotype appeared many times. The V gene is TRBV5-1, the J gene TRBJ1-1, with D unresolved. The germline V gene encodes CDR1 SGHRS and CDR2 YFSETQ. V lost 0 bases and J lost 8, with 11 bases in between. The CDR3 totals 13 residues. The CDR3 sequence: CASSLAFRKEAFF. CDR3 DNA sequence: TGCGCCAGCAGCTTGGCCTTCAGGAAAGAAGCTTTCTTT.

This clonotype appeared many times. The gene calls are TRBV27 and TRBJ1-2; the D gene is possibly TRBD1 (5 bases). V lost 5 bases and J 1 base, leaving 11 bases between the germline ends. The CDR3 spans 14 residues. The germline gives CDR1 MNHEY, CDR2 SMNVEV (reference sequence). The CDR3 nucleotides are TGTGCCAGCAGTCCCGGGGCGGTTAACTATGGCTACACCTTC. Translation: CASSPGAVNYGYTF.

This clonotype was picked up a small number of times. The CDR3, as DNA: TGCAGCGTTGTACGTAGATTGACCGGGGAGCTGTTTTTT. Translation gives CSVVRRLTGELFF. The chain uses TRBV29-1 and TRBJ2-2; D unclear. CDR1 is SQVTM and CDR2 is ANQGSEA in the germline V gene. This CDR3 contains 13 residues. Trimming shortened V by 4 bases and J by 5 bases, and 11 bases separated the two germline ends.

This clonotype was picked up many times. The rearrangement links TRBV27 to TRBJ1-4, with D possibly matching TRBD1 (5 bases). V lost 8 bases to trimming and J lost 8 bases, with 15 bases between them. The CDR3 loop spans 13 amino acids. The germline CDR1 and CDR2 sequences are MNHEY and SMNVEV (reference sequence). The chain's CDR3 is CASGRGPWEKLFF. The CDR3 DNA is TGTGCCAGCGGGAGGGGCCCCTGGGAAAAACTGTTTTTT.

This clonotype occurred a few times. The chain links TRBV7-6 to TRBJ2-7; 10 nucleotides line up with TRBD2. Germline assignment: CDR1 SGHVS and CDR2 FNYEAQ. V lost 5 bases, J lost 4 bases, and 5 bases stayed unmatched. The CDR3 consists of 14 residues. The DNA of the CDR3 is TGTGCCAGCAGCGATAATAGCGGGGGGTACGAGCAGTACTTC. This gives the protein CASSDNSGGYEQYF.

This clonotype was seen a few times. The chain uses TRBV18 and TRBJ2-1; 14 nucleotides align to TRBD2. Germline V CDR1 and CDR2: KGHSH, LQKENI. The ends lost 6 bases at V and 6 bases at J; junction bases unmatched: 7. The CDR3 sequence is 16 residues long. The CDR3 is CASSPSGLAGVNEQFF. CDR3 sequence (DNA): TGTGCCAGCTCCCCGTCGGGACTAGCGGGAGTCAATGAGCAGTTCTTC.

This chain uses TRBV19 with TRBJ2-2; D not certain. With 1 base removed from V and 6 bases from J, the gap between germline ends came to 9 bases. The CDR3 totals 14 residues. CDR1 and CDR2 from the germline V gene are LNHDA and SQIVND (reference sequence). The CDR3 loop reads CASSIVGSAGELFF. The CDR3 DNA sequence: TGTGCCAGTAGTATAGTGGGATCGGCCGGGGAGCTGTTTTTT. The full variable domain, completed using reference TRBV19 and TRBJ2-2, is DGGITQSPKYLFRKEGQNVTLSCEQNLNHDAMYWYRQDPGQGLRLIYYSQIVNDFQKGDIAEGYSVSREKKESFPLTVTSAQKNPTAFYLCASSIVGSAGELFFGEGSRLTVL.

The rearrangement joins TRBV28 to TRBJ2-7, with D uncertain. There are 12 residues in the CDR3. The ends were cut back, 6 bases at V and 4 bases at J, with 10 bases in the middle. Germline assignment: CDR1 MDHEN and CDR2 SYDVKM. CDR3 nucleotide sequence: TGTGCCAGCAGCCTACTCAGTTACGAGCAGTACTTC. It translates to CASSLLSYEQYF.

This clonotype was detected many times. The chain joins TRBV4-1 to TRBJ2-7, with D uncertain. The CDR3 consists of 16 residues. V gave up 3 bases and J gave up 2 bases, with 17 bases separating them. Germline-derived CDR1 and CDR2 are MGHRA and YSYEKL. This CDR3 reads CASSQDRAEAAYEQYF. The CDR3 coding sequence is TGCGCCAGCAGCCAGGACCGGGCCGAAGCTGCCTACGAGCAGTACTTC.

The gene calls are TRBV18 and TRBJ1-1; D remains unclear. The germline V gene encodes CDR1 KGHSH and CDR2 LQKENI. The CDR3 contains 14 residues. The V gene lost 6 bases and the J gene lost 2 bases, with 13 bases spanning the gap. The CDR3, as DNA: TGTGCCAGCTCCTACGTTGCCGGCAACACTGAAGCTTTCTTT. Translation gives CASSYVAGNTEAFF.

This clonotype has just a few counts. The V call is TRBV29-1, the J call TRBJ2-5, with D perhaps matching TRBD1 (6 bases). Germline V gene sequence: CDR1 SQVTM, CDR2 ANQGSEA. V was pared by 4 bases and J by 5 bases, with 26 bases between. The CDR3 is 17 amino acids. CDR3 loop: CSVVSIQGQKSEETQYF. CDR3 coding DNA: TGCAGCGTTGTATCCATCCAGGGACAAAAATCGGAGGAGACCCAGTACTTC.

The J gene is TRBJ2-1, the V gene TRBV20-1; the match to TRBD2 covers 13 bases. Germline CDR1 DFQATT, CDR2 SNEGSKA (reference sequence). V dropped 6 bases and J dropped 8; count of bases not matched to a gene: 7. The CDR3 has 14 amino acids. CDR3 nucleotide sequence: TGCAGTGCGACTACTAGCGGGAGGGCCGATGAGCAGTTCTTC. It specifies CSATTSGRADEQFF.

Details on this clonotype: The DNA is left out, because the CDR3 cannot be placed on it with certainty; the CDR3 is given as TCRdb lists it. This chain uses TRBV6-2 or TRBV6-3 with TRBJ2-5. Both ends counted, the CDR3 spans 15 residues. CDR1 and CDR2 (germline): MNHEY, SVGEGT. The CDR3: CASSYSSSGQETQYF.

The chain couples TRBV18 to TRBJ1-1, with TRBD1 matching over 7 bases. The CDR3 length is 14 residues. V lost 1 base, J lost 6 bases, and 5 bases stayed unmatched. CDR1 is KGHSH, CDR2 LQKENI, per germline. The chain's CDR3 is CASSPQWDSSEAFF. CDR3 nucleotide sequence: TGTGCCAGCTCACCACAGTGGGACAGTTCTGAAGCTTTCTTT.

The table lists this clonotype with many counts. V is TRBV6-6 and J is TRBJ1-1; D gene ambiguous. V was cut by 0 bases and J by 8 bases, with 10 bases left in between. CDR3 length: 13 residues. Germline CDR1 MNHNY, CDR2 SVGAGI (reference sequence). For the CDR3, the DNA is TGTGCCAGCAGTTACTCTGGGCCTGCCGAAGCTTTCTTT. This translates into CASSYSGPAEAFF.